What follows describes a single T cell receptor (beta chain). The read terminates 3 residues ahead of where the CDR3 ends, so the germline J gene completes it. The sample comes from a study of T cells in women clearing cervical HPV infection. Whole-study context: Controls were women whose single incident HPV16 infection cleared within 12 months without precancer or cancer.

The table came from immunoSEQ multiplex PCR; TCRdb's copy has only in-frame clones and leaves some out. The sample holds roughly 47,000 clones. V shed 4 bases and J shed 0 bases, with 10 bases lying between them. Looked up from germline, CDR1 is SQVTM and CDR2 is ANQGSEA. The CDR3 loop spans 13 amino acids. The V and J genes are TRBV29-1 and TRBJ2-7; D ambiguous. The clonotype comes from a woman aged 18 to 75 with a cervical HPV16 infection that either progressed to CIN3+ or cleared (not recorded which). The material sequenced was blood buffy coat. CDR3 residues: CSVGGRSSYEQYF. CDR3 DNA, as far as it was read: TGCAGCGTTGGAGGCAGGAGCTCCTACGAG.